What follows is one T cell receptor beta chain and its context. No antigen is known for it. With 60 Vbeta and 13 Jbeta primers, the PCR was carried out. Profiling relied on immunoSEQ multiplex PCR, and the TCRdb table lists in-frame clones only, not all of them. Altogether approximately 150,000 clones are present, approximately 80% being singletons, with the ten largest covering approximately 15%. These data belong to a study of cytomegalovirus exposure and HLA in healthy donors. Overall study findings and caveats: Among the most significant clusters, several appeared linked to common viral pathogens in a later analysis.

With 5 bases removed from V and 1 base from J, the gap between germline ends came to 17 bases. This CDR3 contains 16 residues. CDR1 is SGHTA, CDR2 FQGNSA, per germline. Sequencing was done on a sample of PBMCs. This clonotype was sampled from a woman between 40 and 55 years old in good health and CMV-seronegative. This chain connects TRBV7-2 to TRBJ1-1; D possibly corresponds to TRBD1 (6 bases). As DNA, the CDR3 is TGTGCCAGCAGCCGCATGAGACAGGTCGGGAACACTGAAGCTTTCTTT. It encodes CASSRMRQVGNTEAFF.